The source of this T cell receptor beta chain is a study of shared clonotypes between healthy human individuals. Notes on this clone: Its target is unknown.

In germline, CDR1 is MDHEN, CDR2 SYDVKM. The V end was cut by 3 bases, the J end by 2 bases, with 10 bases between. The CDR3 covers 14 residues. General observations from the study: Larger estimated richness was generally seen in naive subsets than in memory subsets.

Data came from immunoSEQ multiplex PCR; TCRdb stores just in-frame clones and leaves some out. The sample includes 800,000 to 1,200,000 clones, approximately 80% of them seen just once. This sequence joins TRBV28 and TRBJ2-5, with D unresolved. The sequenced material came from memory CD4+ T cells from PBMCs. The subset was: CD45RA-negative fraction. This sequence originates from a man younger than 30 in good health. Some clones in this sample may be carry-over from other donors' samples. CDR3 in amino acids: CASSLSNSQETQYF. Here the CDR3 DNA reads TGTGCCAGCAGTTTGTCAAATTCGCAAGAGACCCAGTACTTC.